The sequence of this T cell receptor beta chain was determined in a study of OX40 agonist ivuxolimab in advanced cancers. Study background: Having had anti-PD-1, anti-PD-L1 or anti-CTLA-4 therapy before was allowed, and approximately 40% had some.

The method was immunoSEQ multiplex PCR; TCRdb's version includes in-frame clones alone and lacks a portion of them. The top ten clones hold under 4.5% of a sample with around 66,000 clones, 85% of them seen once. Exclusion of a patient followed from autoimmune disease history or systemic immunosuppression. V dropped 5 bases and J dropped 5; count of bases not matched to a gene: 13. Germline loops: CDR1 SNHLY, CDR2 FYNNEI. This CDR3 has 16 amino acids. The specimen comprised CD4+ or CD8+ T cells sorted from blood, sampled in a trial of the OX40 agonist ivuxolimab. This rearrangement joins TRBV2 to TRBJ2-3, with 7 bases identical to TRBD2. The sequence derives from an adult with an advanced solid tumor such as melanoma, head and neck, liver or kidney cancer. CDR3 sequence reads: CASSNLRAGVRDTQYF. Written as DNA, the CDR3 is TGTGCCAGCAGTAACCTCCGGGCGGGAGTTCGAGATACGCAGTATTTT.